This T cell receptor beta chain was sequenced for a study of shared clonotypes between healthy human individuals. Genomic DNA from each subset was divided evenly over several immunoSEQ plates. Each PCR replicate from the sorted subsets contained around 0.2 ug DNA, which is roughly 33,000 T cell genomes. Using immunoSEQ multiplex PCR, the repertoire was profiled, and TCRdb retains in-frame clones only, with some absent. The sample gives approximately 2,200,000 clones, around 93% of which show up once; around 1.7% is in the top ten. In the naive CD8 group, cells lacked CD45RO and were positively selected for CCR7, so terminally differentiated effector memory CD45RA+ cells were left out. Adult donors, all healthy and HIV-negative, had no recent acute infections or vaccinations. This clone was detected a few times. Deletions cut 0 bases from V and 7 bases from J, with 9 bases between. The CDR3 is 13 residues long. In germline, CDR1 is LNHDA, CDR2 SQIVND (reference sequence).

V gene TRBV19 combines with J gene TRBJ1-1; tentatively, D is TRBD1 (5 bases). Sequenced: naive CD8+ T cells from PBMCs. The TCR originated in a man aged 18 to 30 in good health. Some clones in this sample may be carry-over from other donors' samples. Here the CDR3 reads CASSIDPTGEAFF. Written as DNA, the CDR3 is TGTGCCAGTAGTATAGACCCAACAGGTGAAGCTTTCTTT.